These 9 T cell receptor beta chains originate from one sample sequenced in a study of blood T cell repertoires in COVID-19. Repertoires were generated with immunoSEQ multiplex PCR, while TCRdb's copy carries only in-frame clones and drops some. The profile covers 120,000 to 150,000 clones, with approximately 80% appearing a single time and approximately 5% taken by the ten largest. Sample: peripheral blood. These receptor sequences come from a woman aged 45-59 years with acute or convalescent COVID-19.

This clone turned up a few times. The chain uses TRBV18 and TRBJ1-1, with 10 bases identical to TRBD1. Per the germline V gene, CDR1 is KGHSH and CDR2 is LQKENI. The J segment lost 5 bases and the V segment lost 0 bases, leaving 3 bases of the junction unmatched. This CDR3 contains 15 residues. This CDR3 is CASSPPDRGGTEAFF. In DNA, the CDR3 is TGTGCCAGCTCACCACCGGACAGGGGGGGGACTGAAGCTTTCTTT.

The genes are TRBV7-2 and TRBJ1-6; D gene uncertain. From germline, CDR1 is SGHTA and CDR2 FQGNSA. Trimming pared 2 bases from V and 16 bases from J, leaving 6 bases between. The CDR3 length is 10 residues. The CDR3 DNA follows: TGTGCCAGCAGCTTAAGACTTCTCCACTTT. This encodes CASSLRLLHF.

A single count supports this clone. The genes are TRBV4-1 and TRBJ2-1; 10 bases map to TRBD2. The CDR3 spans 18 residues. V lost 0 bases, J lost 6 bases, and 11 bases stayed unmatched. CDR1 is MGHRA, CDR2 YSYEKL, per germline. In DNA, the CDR3 is TGCGCCAGCAGCCAAGACTCCGCGGGTAGCGGGGGGATCAATGAGCAGTTCTTC. It yields the protein CASSQDSAGSGGINEQFF.

The V and J genes are TRBV20-1 and TRBJ2-7; 7 positions agree with TRBD2. This CDR3 has 14 amino acids. In germline, CDR1 is DFQATT, CDR2 SNEGSKA (reference sequence). Unmatched junction bases numbered 10, after V lost 3 bases and J lost 5 bases. The chain's CDR3 is CSASLASGTHEQYF. The CDR3 coding sequence is TGCAGTGCTAGTTTGGCGAGCGGGACGCACGAGCAGTACTTC.

V is TRBV9 and J is TRBJ2-3, with TRBD2 matching 10 bases. With V trimmed by 0 bases and J by 5 bases, 9 bases remained unmatched. This CDR3 spans 17 amino acids. Germline V gene data show CDR1 as SGDLS and CDR2 as YYNGEE. The CDR3 sequence: CASSVESLAGNRDTQYF. The CDR3 nucleotides read TGTGCCAGCAGCGTAGAATCACTAGCGGGGAATAGAGATACGCAGTATTTT.

This clone was found once. The chain couples TRBV6-6 to TRBJ2-7, with 13 bases lining up with TRBD2. The J segment lost 4 bases and the V segment lost 7 bases, leaving 4 bases of the junction unmatched. Looked up from germline, CDR1 is MNHNY and CDR2 is SVGAGI (reference sequence). This CDR3 region has 14 residues. CDR3 loop: CASTRTSGGYEQYF. The CDR3 DNA reads as TGTGCCAGCACCCGGACTAGCGGGGGATACGAGCAGTACTTC.

V gene TRBV9 combines with J gene TRBJ1-4, with a possible D match to TRBD1 (6 bases). The CDR3 consists of 16 residues. V gave up 4 bases and J gave up 6 bases, with 19 bases separating them. Germline loops: CDR1 SGDLS, CDR2 YYNGEE. CDR3 region: CASSTGHQAVDEKLFF. The CDR3, as DNA: TGTGCCAGCAGCACGGGACACCAGGCTGTCGATGAAAAACTGTTTTTT.

V gene TRBV6-5 combines with J gene TRBJ2-1, with D unresolved. The CDR3 is 12 amino acids. Trimming cost V 5 bases and J 4 bases, with 6 bases left between them. CDR1 and CDR2 from the germline V gene are MNHEY and SVGAGI. CDR3 region: CASSKRYNEQFF. CDR3 in DNA: TGTGCCAGCAGTAAGAGGTACAATGAGCAGTTCTTC.

The chain links TRBV28 to TRBJ2-7; D is possibly TRBD1 (6 bases). Germline CDR1 and CDR2: MDHEN and SYDVKM. V was trimmed by 6 bases and J by 6 bases, leaving 18 bases between them. The CDR3 totals 14 residues. The CDR3 DNA reads TGTGCCAGCAGCTCCGACAGGCATATCTCCGAGCAGTACTTC. Translating gives CASSSDRHISEQYF.